These 7 T cell receptor beta chains were all obtained from the same sample, sequenced in a study of CD8+CD57+ T cells in acquired aplastic anemia. Individuals selected for sequencing had exhibited CD8+CD57+ cell expansion on flow cytometry. TCR beta VDJ and CDR3 profiling used genomic DNA as template. TCRdb redid the calling of the reads with MiXCR, one entry per CDR3 protein. The sample carries about 150,000 distinct CDR3 sequences, 45% to 50% recorded once. Specimen: sorted CD4+, CD8+, or CD8+CD57+ T cells (not recorded which) from PBMCs. The origin of the receptors is a human donor with aplastic anemia.

In this sample, this clonotype turned up many times. V usage is TRBV9 and J usage is TRBJ2-1, with 8 bases that match TRBD2. Germline-derived CDR1 and CDR2 are SGDLS and YYNGEE. V lost 4 bases to trimming and J lost 1 base; unmatched junction nucleotides: 4. The CDR3 is 15 residues long. Here the CDR3 DNA reads TGTGCCAGCAGCCCCGGACTAGCTTCCTACAATGAGCAGTTCTTC. Translating gives CASSPGLASYNEQFF.

The V and J genes are TRBV20-1 and TRBJ1-6; D call uncertain. Trimming removed 0 bases from V and 9 bases from J, with 18 bases in between. Germline assignment: CDR1 DFQATT and CDR2 SNEGSKA (reference sequence). This CDR3 contains 16 residues. The CDR3 DNA reads TGCAGTGCTAGAGAAACGGGCCACCGGGATGGTTCACCCCTCCACTTT. Translated: CSARETGHRDGSPLHF.

V gene TRBV20-1 combines with J gene TRBJ1-5; possible D gene TRBD1, 6 bases. Per germline, CDR1 DFQATT and CDR2 SNEGSKA (reference sequence). CDR3 length: 16 residues. The ends were cut back, 0 bases at V and 0 bases at J, with 12 bases in the middle. CDR3 bases: TGCAGTGCTAGAGACTCCACAGGGTTTAGCAATCAGCCCCAGCATTTT. Amino acids: CSARDSTGFSNQPQHF.

The V call is TRBV7-9, the J call TRBJ1-1; perhaps TRBD1 as D (6 bases). Trimming removed 3 bases at V and 4 bases at J, with 9 bases between. Germline V gives CDR1 SEHNR, CDR2 FQNEAQ (reference sequence). The length of the CDR3 is 13 residues. The CDR3 reads CASSFGGATEAFF. The CDR3 DNA follows: TGTGCCAGCAGCTTCGGGGGGGCCACTGAAGCTTTCTTT. The whole variable domain, filled in from reference TRBV7-9 and TRBJ1-1, reads DTGVSQNPRHKITKRGQNVTFRCDPISEHNRLYWYRQTLGQGPEFLTYFQNEAQLEKSRLLSDRFSAERPKGSFSTLEIQRTEQGDSAMYLCASSFGGATEAFFGQGTRLTVV.

V gene TRBV20-1 combines with J gene TRBJ2-1; 7 bases align to TRBD2. Germline assignment: CDR1 DFQATT and CDR2 SNEGSKA (reference sequence). With 5 bases clipped from V and 7 bases from J, the junction kept 8 bases outside the gene matches. There are 13 residues in the CDR3. The CDR3 DNA sequence: TGCAGTGCTCCTGGACTAGTTGCGAATGAGCAGTTCTTC. As protein: CSAPGLVANEQFF.

This sequence joins TRBV2 and TRBJ2-1, with D uncertain. Germline-derived CDR1 and CDR2 are SNHLY and FYNNEI. There are 11 residues in the CDR3. Deletions cut 7 bases from V and 5 bases from J, with 6 bases between. Here the CDR3 reads CASTLDNEQFF. The CDR3 coding sequence is TGTGCCAGCACTTTGGACAATGAGCAGTTCTTC.

This rearrangement joins TRBV7-7 to TRBJ2-1; TRBD1 matches 8 bases. This CDR3 is built from 14 residues. Germline values: CDR1 SSHAT, CDR2 FNYEAQ (reference sequence). Losses at the gene ends were 5 bases for V and 8 bases for J; bases not matched to a gene: 8. The CDR3, as DNA: TGTGCCAGCAGCCCCGACAGGGGTCGCGATGAGCAGTTCTTC. Translated, it gives CASSPDRGRDEQFF.